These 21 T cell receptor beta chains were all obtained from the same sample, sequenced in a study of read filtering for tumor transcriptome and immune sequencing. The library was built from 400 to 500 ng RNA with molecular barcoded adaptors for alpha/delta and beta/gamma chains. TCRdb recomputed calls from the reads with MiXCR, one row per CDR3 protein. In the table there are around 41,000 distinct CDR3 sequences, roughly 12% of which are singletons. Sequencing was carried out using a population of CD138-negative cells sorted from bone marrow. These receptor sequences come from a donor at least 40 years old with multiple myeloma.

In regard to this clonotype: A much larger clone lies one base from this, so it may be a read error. The CDR3 spells CATRVPYEQYF. CDR3 sequence (DNA): TGTGCCACCAGGGTGCCCTACGAGCAGTACTTC. The V call is TRBV28, the J call TRBJ2-7; D is possibly TRBD1 (5 bases). The germline CDR1 and CDR2 sequences are MDHEN and SYDVKM. This CDR3 has 11 amino acids. V was clipped by 10 bases and J by 2 bases, with 9 bases between them. Drawing the rest from reference TRBV28 and TRBJ2-7, the complete variable domain is DVKVTQSSRYLVKRTGEKVFLECVQDMDHENMFWYRQDPGLGLRLIYFSYDVKMKEKGDIPEGYSVSREKKERFSLILESASTNQTSMYLCATRVPYEQYFGPGTRLTVT.

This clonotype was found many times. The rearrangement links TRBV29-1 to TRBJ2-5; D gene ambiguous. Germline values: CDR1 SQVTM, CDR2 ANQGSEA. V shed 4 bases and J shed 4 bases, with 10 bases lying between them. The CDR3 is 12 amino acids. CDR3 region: CSVAEGRETQYF. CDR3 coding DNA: TGCAGCGTTGCGGAAGGACGAGAGACCCAGTACTTC.

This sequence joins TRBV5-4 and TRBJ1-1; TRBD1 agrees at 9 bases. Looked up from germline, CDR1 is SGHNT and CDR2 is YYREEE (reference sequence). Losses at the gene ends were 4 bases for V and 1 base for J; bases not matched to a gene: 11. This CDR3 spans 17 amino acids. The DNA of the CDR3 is TGTGCCAGCAGCCCCACAAGGGGACAGGGTAAGAACACTGAAGCTTTCTTT. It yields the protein CASSPTRGQGKNTEAFF.

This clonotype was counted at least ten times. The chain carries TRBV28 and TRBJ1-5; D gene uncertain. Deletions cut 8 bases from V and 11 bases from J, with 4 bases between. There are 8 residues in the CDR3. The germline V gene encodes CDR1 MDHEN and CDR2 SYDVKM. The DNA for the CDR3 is TGTGCCAGCGGTTCCCAGCATTTT. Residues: CASGSQHF. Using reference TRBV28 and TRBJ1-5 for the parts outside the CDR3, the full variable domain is DVKVTQSSRYLVKRTGEKVFLECVQDMDHENMFWYRQDPGLGLRLIYFSYDVKMKEKGDIPEGYSVSREKKERFSLILESASTNQTSMYLCASGSQHFGDGTRLSIL.

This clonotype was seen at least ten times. The CDR3, as DNA: TGTGCCAGCAGCTCCCGCCGGGACAAGGGCTTCAATGAGCAGTTCTTC. It encodes CASSSRRDKGFNEQFF. V and J are TRBV7-6 and TRBJ2-1; the D gene is possibly TRBD1 (6 bases). Deletions cut 4 bases from V and 6 bases from J, with 19 bases between. The CDR3 consists of 16 residues. Germline V gives CDR1 SGHVS, CDR2 FNYEAQ.

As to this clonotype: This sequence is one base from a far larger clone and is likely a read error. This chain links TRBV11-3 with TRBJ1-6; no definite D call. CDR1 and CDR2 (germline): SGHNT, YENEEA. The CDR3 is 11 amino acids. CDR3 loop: CAGSQNSPLHF. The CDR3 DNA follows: TGTGCCGGCAGCCAGAATTCACCCCTCCACTTT.

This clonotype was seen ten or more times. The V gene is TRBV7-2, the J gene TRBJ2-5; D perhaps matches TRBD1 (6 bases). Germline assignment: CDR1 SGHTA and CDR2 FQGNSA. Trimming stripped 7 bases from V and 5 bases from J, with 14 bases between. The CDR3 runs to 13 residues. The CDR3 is CASIYRAGETQYF. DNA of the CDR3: TGTGCCAGCATCTACAGGGCCGGCGAGACCCAGTACTTC.

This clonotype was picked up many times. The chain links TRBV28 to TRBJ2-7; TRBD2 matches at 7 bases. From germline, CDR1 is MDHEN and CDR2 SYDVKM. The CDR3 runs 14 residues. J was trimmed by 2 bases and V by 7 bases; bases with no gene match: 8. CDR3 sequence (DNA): TGTGCCAGCAATGAGCGGGGCGGCCCCTACGAGCAGTACTTC. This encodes CASNERGGPYEQYF. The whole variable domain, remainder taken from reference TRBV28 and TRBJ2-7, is DVKVTQSSRYLVKRTGEKVFLECVQDMDHENMFWYRQDPGLGLRLIYFSYDVKMKEKGDIPEGYSVSREKKERFSLILESASTNQTSMYLCASNERGGPYEQYFGPGTRLTVT.

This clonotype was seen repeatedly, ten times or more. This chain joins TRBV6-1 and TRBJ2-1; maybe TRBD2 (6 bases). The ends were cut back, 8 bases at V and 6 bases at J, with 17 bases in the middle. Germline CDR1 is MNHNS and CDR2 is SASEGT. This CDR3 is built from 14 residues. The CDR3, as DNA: TGTGCCAGCGCCCCAAGGAGGGGCAGCAATGAGCAGTTCTTC. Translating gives CASAPRRGSNEQFF.

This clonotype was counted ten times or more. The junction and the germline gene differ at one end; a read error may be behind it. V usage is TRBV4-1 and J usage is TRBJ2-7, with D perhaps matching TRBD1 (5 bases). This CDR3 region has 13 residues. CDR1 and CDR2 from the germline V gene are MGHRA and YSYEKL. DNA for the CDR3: TGTGCCAGCAGCTTAGGGCAGGGCTACGAGCAGTACTTC. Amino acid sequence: CASSLGQGYEQYF.

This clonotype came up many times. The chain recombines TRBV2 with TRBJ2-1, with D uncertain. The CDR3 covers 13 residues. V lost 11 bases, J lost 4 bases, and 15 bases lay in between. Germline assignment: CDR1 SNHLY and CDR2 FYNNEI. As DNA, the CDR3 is TGTGCCTCAAAGCTAGGCGGATACAATGAGCAGTTCTTC. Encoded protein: CASKLGGYNEQFF.

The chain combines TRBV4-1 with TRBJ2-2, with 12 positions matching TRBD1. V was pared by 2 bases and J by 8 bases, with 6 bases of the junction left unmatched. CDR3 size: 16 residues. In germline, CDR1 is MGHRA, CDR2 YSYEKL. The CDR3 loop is CASSQRGTGGAGELFF. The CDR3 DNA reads TGCGCCAGCAGCCAAAGAGGGACAGGGGGCGCGGGGGAGCTGTTTTTT.

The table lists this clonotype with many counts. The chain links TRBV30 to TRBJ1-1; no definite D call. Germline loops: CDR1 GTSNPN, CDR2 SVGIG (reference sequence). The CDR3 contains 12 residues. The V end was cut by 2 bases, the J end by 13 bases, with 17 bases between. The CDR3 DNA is TGTGCCTGGAGTCTAGGGTCGCAGATTGGTTTCTTT. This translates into CAWSLGSQIGFF.

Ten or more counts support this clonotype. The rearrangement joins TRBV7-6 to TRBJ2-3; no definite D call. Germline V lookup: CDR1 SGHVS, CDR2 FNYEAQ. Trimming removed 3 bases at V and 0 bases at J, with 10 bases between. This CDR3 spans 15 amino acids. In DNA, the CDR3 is TGTGCCAGCAGCTTGCTTTGGATGAGCACAGATACGCAGTATTTT. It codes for CASSLLWMSTDTQYF.

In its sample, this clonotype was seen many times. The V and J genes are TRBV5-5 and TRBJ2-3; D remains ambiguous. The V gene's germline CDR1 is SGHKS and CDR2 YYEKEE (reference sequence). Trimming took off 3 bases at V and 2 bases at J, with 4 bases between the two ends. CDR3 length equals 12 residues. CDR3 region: CASSWTTDTQYF. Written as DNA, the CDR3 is TGTGCCAGCAGCTGGACCACAGATACGCAGTATTTT.

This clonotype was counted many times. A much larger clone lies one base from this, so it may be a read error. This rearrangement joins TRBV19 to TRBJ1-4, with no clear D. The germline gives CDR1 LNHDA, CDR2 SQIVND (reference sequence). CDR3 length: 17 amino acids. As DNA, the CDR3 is TGTGCCAGTAGTATAAGGGCCGACACCCGAGGAGAAGAAAAACGGTTTTTT. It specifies CASSIRADTRGEEKRFF.

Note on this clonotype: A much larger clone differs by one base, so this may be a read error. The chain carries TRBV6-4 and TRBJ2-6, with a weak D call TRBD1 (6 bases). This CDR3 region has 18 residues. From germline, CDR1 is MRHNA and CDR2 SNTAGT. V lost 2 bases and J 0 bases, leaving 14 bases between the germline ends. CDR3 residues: CASSDPRGSASGANVLTF. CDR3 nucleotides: TGTGCCAGCAGTGACCCAAGGGGGAGCGCCTCTGGGGCCAACGTCCTGACTTTC.

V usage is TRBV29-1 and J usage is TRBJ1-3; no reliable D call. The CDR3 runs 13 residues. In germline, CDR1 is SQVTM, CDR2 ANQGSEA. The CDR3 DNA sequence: TGCAGTGGCATCGGTGGGACTGGAAACACCATATATTTT. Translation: CSGIGGTGNTIYF.

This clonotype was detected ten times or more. In DNA, the CDR3 is TGCGCCAGCACCCCGGCCGGGAAAGATACGCAGTATTTT. Protein product: CASTPAGKDTQYF. The chain couples TRBV5-1 to TRBJ2-3; D is possibly TRBD2 (5 bases). The ends were cut back, 6 bases at V and 5 bases at J, with 13 bases in the middle. Germline CDR1 reads SGHRS; CDR2 reads YFSETQ. CDR3 length equals 13 residues.

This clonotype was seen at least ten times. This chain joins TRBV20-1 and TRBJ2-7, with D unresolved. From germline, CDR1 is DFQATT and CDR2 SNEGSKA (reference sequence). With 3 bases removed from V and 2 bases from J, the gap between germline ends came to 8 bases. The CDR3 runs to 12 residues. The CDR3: CSASAGAYEQYF. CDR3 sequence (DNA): TGCAGTGCTAGTGCAGGTGCCTACGAGCAGTACTTC.

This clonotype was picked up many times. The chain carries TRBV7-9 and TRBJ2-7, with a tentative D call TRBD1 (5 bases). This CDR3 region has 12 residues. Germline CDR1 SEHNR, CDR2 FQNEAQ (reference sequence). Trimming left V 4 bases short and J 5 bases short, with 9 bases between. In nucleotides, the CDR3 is TGTGCCAGCAGCTGGCAGGGCAACGAGCAGTACTTC. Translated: CASSWQGNEQYF. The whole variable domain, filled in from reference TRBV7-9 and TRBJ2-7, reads DTGVSQNPRHKITKRGQNVTFRCDPISEHNRLYWYRQTLGQGPEFLTYFQNEAQLEKSRLLSDRFSAERPKGSFSTLEIQRTEQGDSAMYLCASSWQGNEQYFGPGTRLTVT.